This record looks at one T cell receptor (beta chain) sequence and its context. The antigen it recognizes is unknown. There are no base qualities to consult, and no much larger clone falls within one base. Libraries were made using RT-PCR. TCRdb lists the instrument as Illumina HiSeq 2500. The public reads were reprocessed in TCRdb via fastp at Q25 and MiXCR, keeping in-frame beta chains. Each entry is one CDR3 protein sequence, shown with its most common DNA and genes. The sample table shows about 700,000 distinct CDR3 sequences, and about 14% are seen once. The ten largest make up 5.5% to 7% of the sample. The data were taken from a study of response to subunit inactivated influenza vaccine (dated by TCRdb to the late 2010s). Turning to the overall study: Deep quantitative profiling of the T cell receptor repertoire was used in the study to follow responses to a trivalent subunit inactivated influenza vaccine. Here is what the overall study found, with its caveats: The authors suggested that each seasonal influenza vaccination may recruit only a limited number of new T cells.

This specimen consisted of PBMCs from blood, obtained 14 to 15 days before vaccination. This clonotype was obtained from a man aged 45-65 years who received an inactivated influenza vaccine. Donor details come from another sample of the same person, matched by shared clones.

The nucleotide sequence is TGTGCCAGCAGTTCCACCTACGGGGTAAACCAAGAGACCCAGTACTTC. Translated, it gives CASSSTYGVNQETQYF. This sequence uses TRBV12-3 or TRBV12-4 and TRBJ2-5; 5 matching bases give a weak D call of TRBD2. V lost 4 bases and J lost 0 bases; the stretch between them is 15 bases long. From cysteine to phenylalanine, the CDR3 is 16 amino acids long. CDR3 DNA is the only sequence kept; it has 48 bases, read in frame from the first base.